Sequencing of this T cell receptor beta chain was carried out in a study of technical replicates of blood from a few donors. The ends lost 0 bases at V and 3 bases at J; junction bases unmatched: 8. CDR1 and CDR2 from the germline V gene are LGHNA and YNFKEQ. This CDR3 has 16 amino acids. Using immunoSEQ multiplex PCR, the repertoire was profiled, and TCRdb retains in-frame clones only, with some absent. The table shows roughly 50,000 clones, with around 93% occurring only once. Sequencing was carried out using PBMCs. The chain is built from TRBV4-2 and TRBJ2-7, with TRBD2 matching over 7 bases. This receptor was obtained from a human donor in good health. Some clones in this sample may be carry-over from other donors' samples. The CDR3, as DNA: TGTGCCAGCAGCCAAGACGGGCTAGCGGCACGCTACGAGCAGTACTTC. Protein: CASSQDGLAARYEQYF.